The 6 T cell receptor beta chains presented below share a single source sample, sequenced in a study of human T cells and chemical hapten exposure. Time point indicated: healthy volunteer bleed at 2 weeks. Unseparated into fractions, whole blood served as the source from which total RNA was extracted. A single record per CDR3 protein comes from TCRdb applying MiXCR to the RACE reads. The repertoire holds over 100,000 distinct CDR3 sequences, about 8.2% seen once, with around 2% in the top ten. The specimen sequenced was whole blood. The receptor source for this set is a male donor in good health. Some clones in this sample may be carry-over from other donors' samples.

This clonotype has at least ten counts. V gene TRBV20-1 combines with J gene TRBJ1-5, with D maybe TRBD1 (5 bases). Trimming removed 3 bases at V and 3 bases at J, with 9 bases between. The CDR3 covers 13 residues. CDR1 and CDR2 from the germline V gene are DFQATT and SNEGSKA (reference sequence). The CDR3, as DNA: TGCAGTGCTAGTGTGGGGGTCAATCAGCCCCAGCATTTT. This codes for CSASVGVNQPQHF.

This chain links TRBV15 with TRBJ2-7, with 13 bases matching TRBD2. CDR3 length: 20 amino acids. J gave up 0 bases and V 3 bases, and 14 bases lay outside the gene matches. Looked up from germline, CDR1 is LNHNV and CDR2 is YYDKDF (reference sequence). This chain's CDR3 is CATSSNPGTSGALSSYEQYF. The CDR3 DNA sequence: TGTGCCACCAGCAGCAACCCCGGGACTAGCGGGGCCTTAAGCTCCTACGAGCAGTACTTC.

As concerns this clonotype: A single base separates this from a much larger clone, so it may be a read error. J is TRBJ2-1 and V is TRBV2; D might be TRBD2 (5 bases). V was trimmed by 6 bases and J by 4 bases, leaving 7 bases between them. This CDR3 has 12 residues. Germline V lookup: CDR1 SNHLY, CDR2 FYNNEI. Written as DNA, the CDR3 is TGTGCCAGCAGCGGGATTTACAATGAGCAGTTCTTC. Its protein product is CASSGIYNEQFF.

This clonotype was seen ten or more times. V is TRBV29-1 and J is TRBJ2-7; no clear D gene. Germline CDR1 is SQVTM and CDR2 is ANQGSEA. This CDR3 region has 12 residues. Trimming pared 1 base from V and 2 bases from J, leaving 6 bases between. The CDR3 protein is CSVEGIAYEQYF. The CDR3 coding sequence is TGCAGCGTTGAAGGGATAGCCTACGAGCAGTACTTC.

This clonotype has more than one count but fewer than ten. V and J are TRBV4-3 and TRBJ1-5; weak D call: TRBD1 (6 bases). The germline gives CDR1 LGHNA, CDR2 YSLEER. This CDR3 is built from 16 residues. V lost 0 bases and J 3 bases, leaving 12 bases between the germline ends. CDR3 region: CASSQDRGINNQPQHF. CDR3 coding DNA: TGCGCCAGCAGCCAAGACAGGGGTATTAACAATCAGCCCCAGCATTTT.

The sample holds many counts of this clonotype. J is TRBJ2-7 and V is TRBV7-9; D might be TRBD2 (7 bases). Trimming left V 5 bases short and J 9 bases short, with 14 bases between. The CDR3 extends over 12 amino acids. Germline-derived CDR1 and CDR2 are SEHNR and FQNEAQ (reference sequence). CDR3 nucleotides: TGTGCCAGCAGCCCGGGGGGACACGGGCAGTACTTC. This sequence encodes CASSPGGHGQYF.